This passage covers 28 T cell receptor beta chains from one sample sequenced in a study of blood T cell repertoires in COVID-19. This table comes from immunoSEQ multiplex PCR, and its TCRdb copy is limited to in-frame clones, with some not included. There are 150,000 to 200,000 clones in the sample; around 85% occur only once, and roughly 20% lies in the top ten. Sample: peripheral blood. The receptors stem from a person aged 65-85 years with COVID-19, enrolled during active disease.

This chain uses TRBV19 with TRBJ2-2, with 8 bases lining up with TRBD1. Germline V gene lookup returns CDR1 LNHDA and CDR2 SQIVND (reference sequence). Trimming cost V 5 bases and J 6 bases; bases outside gene matches: 8. The CDR3 extends over 15 amino acids. CDR3: CASSPRTGKAGELFF. Written as DNA, the CDR3 is TGTGCCAGTAGTCCACGGACAGGGAAGGCCGGGGAGCTGTTTTTT. Full variable domain (rest looked up from reference TRBV19 and TRBJ2-2): DGGITQSPKYLFRKEGQNVTLSCEQNLNHDAMYWYRQDPGQGLRLIYYSQIVNDFQKGDIAEGYSVSREKKESFPLTVTSAQKNPTAFYLCASSPRTGKAGELFFGEGSRLTVL.

The gene calls are TRBV9 and TRBJ2-3; the match to TRBD1 covers 8 bases. Losses at the gene ends were 3 bases for V and 6 bases for J; bases not matched to a gene: 3. Germline V gene lookup returns CDR1 SGDLS and CDR2 YYNGEE. The CDR3 runs to 13 residues. This CDR3 is CASSGTGMDTQYF. Here the CDR3 DNA reads TGTGCCAGCAGCGGGACAGGGATGGATACGCAGTATTTT.

The chain has TRBV11-1 and TRBJ2-3; D possibly corresponds to TRBD2 (5 bases). V gave up 5 bases and J gave up 0 bases, with 15 bases separating them. Per the germline V gene, CDR1 is SGHAT and CDR2 is FQDESV (reference sequence). This CDR3 has 16 residues. The CDR3 is CASSPRVFSSTDTQYF. For the CDR3, the DNA is TGTGCCAGCAGCCCGAGGGTGTTTTCTAGCACAGATACGCAGTATTTT.

V gene TRBV28 combines with J gene TRBJ1-5; D is perhaps TRBD1 (6 bases). CDR1 and CDR2 from the germline V gene are MDHEN and SYDVKM. The length of the CDR3 is 18 residues. V lost 3 bases, J lost 0 bases, and 18 bases lay in between. The CDR3 spells CASSFGGQSGVSNQPQHF. The CDR3 DNA is TGTGCCAGCAGTTTTGGGGGACAATCCGGGGTTAGCAATCAGCCCCAGCATTTT.

The rearrangement links TRBV7-2 to TRBJ2-2; TRBD1 might be the D (6 bases). Trimming took 3 bases from V and 1 from J, leaving 6 bases between them. The CDR3 is made up of 14 amino acids. In germline, CDR1 is SGHTA, CDR2 FQGNSA. For the CDR3, the DNA is TGTGCCAGCAGCTTGACAGGGAACACCGGGGAGCTGTTTTTT. It codes for CASSLTGNTGELFF.

The chain links TRBV7-2 to TRBJ1-5, with D unclear. Germline V gene lookup returns CDR1 SGHTA and CDR2 FQGNSA. CDR3 length equals 13 residues. The V gene lost 5 bases and the J gene lost 4 bases, with 9 bases spanning the gap. CDR3 sequence: CASSPEMNQPQHF. The CDR3 DNA sequence: TGTGCCAGCAGCCCAGAAATGAATCAGCCCCAGCATTTT.

This clone was recorded only once. The chain carries TRBV11-3 and TRBJ1-3, with D hard to call. The V end was cut by 4 bases, the J end by 3 bases, with 7 bases between. Germline values: CDR1 SGHNT, CDR2 YENEEA. The CDR3 covers 13 residues. CDR3 DNA: TGTGCCAGCAGCTCCACGGGTGGAAACACCATATATTTT. Its translation is CASSSTGGNTIYF.

This sequence joins TRBV1 and TRBJ1-6. TRBV1 is a listed pseudogene. CDR3 length: 17 residues. CDR3 bases: TGCACCAGCAGACAACGCCCCCCCGCGGCGATTTGGTCACCCCTCCACTTT. Protein product: CTSRQRPPAAIWSPLHF.

This clone was picked up one time. V and J are TRBV27 and TRBJ1-5; 9 nucleotides agree with TRBD1. Trimming at V came to 4 bases and at J to 2 bases, leaving 9 bases not matched to a gene. Germline V gene sequence: CDR1 MNHEY, CDR2 SMNVEV (reference sequence). The CDR3 covers 17 residues. The CDR3 DNA sequence: TGTGCCAGCAGTTCACACGCGACAGGGGGAGGCAATCAGCCCCAGCATTTT. As protein: CASSSHATGGGNQPQHF.

The chain has TRBV28 and TRBJ1-3; TRBD1 might be the D (5 bases). Germline lookup yields CDR1 MDHEN and CDR2 SYDVKM. The CDR3 runs 14 residues. V lost 2 bases to trimming and J lost 9 bases, with 14 bases between them. The CDR3 protein is CASSLPDIFGTIYF. CDR3 coding DNA: TGTGCCAGCAGTTTACCGGACATCTTTGGCACCATATATTTT.

The chain couples TRBV5-5 to TRBJ1-5, with D perhaps matching TRBD1 (5 bases). The germline V gene has CDR1 SGHKS and CDR2 YYEKEE (reference sequence). Deletions cut 3 bases from V and 2 bases from J, with 6 bases between. CDR3 length: 13 amino acids. In nucleotides, the CDR3 is TGTGCCAGCAGCTGGGGCGGCAATCAGCCCCAGCATTTT. Protein product: CASSWGGNQPQHF.

The V call is TRBV9, the J call TRBJ2-4; TRBD1 agrees at 10 bases. This CDR3 spans 16 amino acids. Germline CDR1 reads SGDLS; CDR2 reads YYNGEE. The ends lost 0 bases at V and 5 bases at J; junction bases unmatched: 5. The CDR3 DNA follows: TGTGCCAGCAGCGTAGGGGACAGGGGTTGGGAAAACATTCAGTACTTC. Protein sequence: CASSVGDRGWENIQYF.

The V call is TRBV9, the J call TRBJ1-3, with 8 bases matching TRBD1. The germline gives CDR1 SGDLS, CDR2 YYNGEE. The CDR3 covers 17 residues. V lost 3 bases to trimming and J lost 0 bases; unmatched junction nucleotides: 8. CDR3 loop: CASSASGQESSGNTIYF. CDR3 bases: TGTGCCAGCAGCGCCTCGGGACAGGAGAGCTCTGGAAACACCATATATTTT.

V usage is TRBV28 and J usage is TRBJ1-5; D may be TRBD1 (5 bases). Trimming stripped 5 bases from V and 4 bases from J, with 12 bases between. Looked up from germline, CDR1 is MDHEN and CDR2 is SYDVKM. The CDR3 totals 14 residues. DNA for the CDR3: TGTGCCAGCAGTCCCCCCGGGGGGAATCAGCCCCAGCATTTT. This translates into CASSPPGGNQPQHF.

The chain employs TRBV6-1 and TRBJ1-2; the match to TRBD1 covers 9 bases. Losses at the gene ends were 4 bases for V and 2 bases for J; bases not matched to a gene: 8. The V gene's germline CDR1 is MNHNS and CDR2 SASEGT. The CDR3 is 16 amino acids. CDR3 loop: CASSAVADRGNYGYTF. In DNA, the CDR3 is TGTGCCAGCAGTGCCGTGGCCGACAGGGGGAACTATGGCTACACCTTC.

This chain connects TRBV30 to TRBJ1-1; D remains unclear. V lost 0 bases and J 3 bases, leaving 11 bases between the germline ends. Germline CDR1 reads GTSNPN; CDR2 reads SVGIG (reference sequence). CDR3 length: 14 residues. The CDR3 sequence is CAWSVGRVDTEAFF. The CDR3 DNA reads as TGTGCCTGGAGTGTAGGGAGGGTAGACACTGAAGCTTTCTTT.

This rearrangement joins TRBV19 to TRBJ2-1, with D possibly TRBD1 on 5 matching bases. Trimming left V 7 bases short and J 9 bases short, with 19 bases between. The germline V gene has CDR1 LNHDA and CDR2 SQIVND (reference sequence). The CDR3 consists of 14 residues. Here the CDR3 reads CASTPTTPGIEQFF. CDR3 DNA sequence: TGTGCCAGTACCCCCACCACCCCAGGGATTGAGCAGTTCTTC.

This clone was observed a single time. This chain links TRBV5-4 with TRBJ1-6; 8 bases align to TRBD1. After removal of 0 bases from V and 7 bases from J, the junction contained 6 bases not matched to a gene. The CDR3 spans 16 residues. The germline CDR1 and CDR2 sequences are SGHNT and YYREEE (reference sequence). DNA of the CDR3: TGTGCCAGCAGCTTGGGTCCAGGGGGCTCGAATTCACCCCTCCACTTT. This translates into CASSLGPGGSNSPLHF. The full variable domain, with the rest looked up from reference TRBV5-4 and TRBJ1-6, is ETGVTQSPTHLIKTRGQQVTLRCSSQSGHNTVSWYQQALGQGPQFIFQYYREEENGRGNFPPRFSGLQFPNYSSELNVNALELDDSALYLCASSLGPGGSNSPLHFGNGTRLTVT.

J is TRBJ1-1 and V is TRBV9; a possible D gene is TRBD1 (6 bases). Trimming shortened V by 4 bases and J by 1 base, and 11 bases separated the two germline ends. The CDR3 has 14 residues. Looked up from germline, CDR1 is SGDLS and CDR2 is YYNGEE. The CDR3 loop reads CASSLRQENTEAFF. The CDR3 DNA sequence: TGTGCCAGCAGCCTTAGACAGGAGAACACTGAAGCTTTCTTT.

The rearrangement joins TRBV18 to TRBJ1-1; TRBD1 is a possible D gene (6 bases). The CDR3 runs 15 residues. Trimming cost V 1 base and J 0 bases, with 9 bases left between them. Germline CDR1 and CDR2: KGHSH and LQKENI. In DNA form, the CDR3 reads TGTGCCAGCTCACCACAGGGGGGGCTGAACACTGAAGCTTTCTTT. Encoded protein: CASSPQGGLNTEAFF.

This clone was seen once. The V gene is TRBV10-3, the J gene TRBJ1-4, with 7 bases lining up with TRBD1. The CDR3 extends over 15 amino acids. The germline V gene encodes CDR1 ENHRY and CDR2 SYGVKD. Trimming cost V 3 bases and J 3 bases; bases outside gene matches: 4. This CDR3 is CAISDGGTANEKLFF. CDR3 in DNA: TGTGCCATCAGTGATGGGGGGACAGCTAATGAAAAACTGTTTTTT.

This clone has only one observation. The J gene is TRBJ2-5, the V gene TRBV12-5, with 8 bases matching TRBD1. Germline trimming cut 5 bases from V and 4 bases from J; bases unmatched to any gene: 6. Per germline, CDR1 LGHNT and CDR2 FRNRAP. This CDR3 comprises 14 residues. Here the CDR3 reads CASGQGAVRETQYF. Written as DNA, the CDR3 is TGTGCTAGTGGTCAGGGGGCTGTTCGAGAGACCCAGTACTTC.

The chain combines TRBV2 with TRBJ1-4; tentatively, D is TRBD1 (5 bases). CDR3 size: 15 residues. Germline-derived CDR1 and CDR2 are SNHLY and FYNNEI. V was shortened by 10 bases and J by 4 bases, with 19 bases between the two germline ends. The DNA of the CDR3 is TGTGCCACCAACTCGAGGGCGGGGGTTAATGAAAAACTGTTTTTT. Amino acid sequence: CATNSRAGVNEKLFF.

The chain recombines TRBV5-4 with TRBJ2-1; D ambiguous. This CDR3 is 14 amino acids long. Between the trimmed V and J ends, which lost 3 bases and 5 bases, there was a span of 12 bases. Germline CDR1 and CDR2: SGHNT and YYREEE (reference sequence). CDR3 nucleotides: TGTGCCAGCAGCTACGACCTAGGTAACAATGAGCAGTTCTTC. The encoded protein is CASSYDLGNNEQFF.

The chain carries TRBV3-1 (or the pseudogene TRBV3-2) and TRBJ1-2, with D maybe TRBD1 (6 bases). There are 13 residues in the CDR3. Per germline, CDR1 LGHDT and CDR2 YNNKEL (reference sequence). V gave up 5 bases and J gave up 5 bases, with 12 bases separating them. In DNA form, the CDR3 reads TGTGCCAGCAGCGCAGACAGGAGATATGGCTACACCTTC. This sequence encodes CASSADRRYGYTF.

The rearrangement uses TRBV9 and TRBJ2-2; D is uncertain. V dropped 0 bases and J dropped 1 base, with 7 bases sitting between them. This CDR3 comprises 15 residues. Germline loops: CDR1 SGDLS, CDR2 YYNGEE. This chain's CDR3 is CASSVGVGNTGELFF. CDR3 DNA: TGTGCCAGCAGCGTAGGTGTCGGGAACACCGGGGAGCTGTTTTTT. The full variable domain, its missing parts supplied by reference TRBV9 and TRBJ2-2, is DSGVTQTPKHLITATGQRVTLRCSPRSGDLSVYWYQQSLDQGLQFLIQYYNGEERAKGNILERFSAQQFPDLHSELNLSSLELGDSALYFCASSVGVGNTGELFFGEGSRLTVL.

The chain recombines TRBV3-1 (or the pseudogene TRBV3-2) with TRBJ2-1; 7 bases fit TRBD1. Germline CDR1 LGHDT, CDR2 YNNKEL (reference sequence). Trimming cost V 8 bases and J 5 bases; bases outside gene matches: 9. This CDR3 spans 14 amino acids. CDR3 residues: CASGFRDSHNEQFF. The CDR3 DNA is TGTGCCAGCGGATTTCGGGACAGCCACAATGAGCAGTTCTTC.

This clone turned up a few times. J is TRBJ2-5 and V is TRBV6-2 or TRBV6-3; the match to TRBD2 covers 11 bases. The junction had 14 bases not matched to a gene; V was cut back by 6 bases and J by 2 bases. Germline CDR1 MNHEY, CDR2 SVGEGT. This CDR3 is built from 18 residues. The CDR3 DNA follows: TGTGCCAGCAGCCTACCCCAGCGACTAGCGGGGTTTCAAGAGACCCAGTACTTC. It specifies CASSLPQRLAGFQETQYF.